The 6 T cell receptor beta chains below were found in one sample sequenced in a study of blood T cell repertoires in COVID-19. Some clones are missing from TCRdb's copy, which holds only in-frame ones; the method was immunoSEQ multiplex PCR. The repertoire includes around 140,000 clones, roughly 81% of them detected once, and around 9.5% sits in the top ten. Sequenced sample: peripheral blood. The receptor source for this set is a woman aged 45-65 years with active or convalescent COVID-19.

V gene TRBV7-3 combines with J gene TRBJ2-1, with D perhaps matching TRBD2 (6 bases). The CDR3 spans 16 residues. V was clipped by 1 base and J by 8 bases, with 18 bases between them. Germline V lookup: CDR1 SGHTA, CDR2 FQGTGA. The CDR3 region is CASSLSGTHRADEQFF. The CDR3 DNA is TGTGCCAGCAGCTTAAGTGGGACTCACCGGGCCGATGAGCAGTTCTTC.

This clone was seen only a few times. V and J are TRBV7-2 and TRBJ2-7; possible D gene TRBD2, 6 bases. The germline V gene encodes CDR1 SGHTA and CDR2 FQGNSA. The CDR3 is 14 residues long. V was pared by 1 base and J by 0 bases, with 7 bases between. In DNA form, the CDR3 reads TGTGCCAGCAGCTTAGGGACTACCTCCTACGAGCAGTACTTC. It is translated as CASSLGTTSYEQYF.

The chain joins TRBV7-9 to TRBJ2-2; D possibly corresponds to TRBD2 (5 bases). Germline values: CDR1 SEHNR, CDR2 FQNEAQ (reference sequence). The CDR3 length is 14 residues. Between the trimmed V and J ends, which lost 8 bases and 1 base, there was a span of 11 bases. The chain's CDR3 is CASGGYLNTGELFF. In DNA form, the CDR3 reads TGTGCCAGCGGAGGATACCTGAACACCGGGGAGCTGTTTTTT.

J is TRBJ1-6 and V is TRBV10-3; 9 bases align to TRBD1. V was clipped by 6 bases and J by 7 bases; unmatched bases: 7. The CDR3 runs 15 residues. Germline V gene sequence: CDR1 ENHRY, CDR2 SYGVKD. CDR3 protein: CAIRGTGYGNSPLHF. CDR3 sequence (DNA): TGTGCCATCAGGGGGACAGGGTATGGAAATTCACCCCTCCACTTT.

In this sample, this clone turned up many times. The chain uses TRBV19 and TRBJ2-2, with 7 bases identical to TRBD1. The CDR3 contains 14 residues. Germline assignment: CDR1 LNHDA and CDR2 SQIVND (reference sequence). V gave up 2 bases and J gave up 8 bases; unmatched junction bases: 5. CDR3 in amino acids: CASSISTGAGELFF. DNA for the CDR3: TGTGCCAGTAGTATATCTACAGGGGCAGGGGAGCTGTTTTTT. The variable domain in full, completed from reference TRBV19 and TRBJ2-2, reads DGGITQSPKYLFRKEGQNVTLSCEQNLNHDAMYWYRQDPGQGLRLIYYSQIVNDFQKGDIAEGYSVSREKKESFPLTVTSAQKNPTAFYLCASSISTGAGELFFGEGSRLTVL.

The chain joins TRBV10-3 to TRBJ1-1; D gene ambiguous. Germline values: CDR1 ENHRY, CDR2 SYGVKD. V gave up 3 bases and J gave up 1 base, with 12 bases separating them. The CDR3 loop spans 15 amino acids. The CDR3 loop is CAISENTGENTEAFF. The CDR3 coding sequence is TGTGCCATCAGTGAAAATACCGGGGAGAACACTGAAGCTTTCTTT.